This T cell receptor beta chain derives from a study of cytomegalovirus exposure and HLA in healthy donors. The CDR3 has 15 residues. The V gene's germline CDR1 is LNHDA and CDR2 SQIVND (reference sequence). V dropped 5 bases and J dropped 2 bases, with 15 bases sitting between them. Points from the study as a whole: The authors reported that TCR beta sequences could predict HLA-A and HLA-B alleles. These predictions were accurate for most subjects in the first cohort.

Concerning this clone: As yet, its antigen is unknown.

The PCR used 60 Vbeta and 13 Jbeta primers. Data came from immunoSEQ multiplex PCR; TCRdb stores just in-frame clones and leaves some out. The sample includes around 150,000 clones, roughly 80% of them seen just once. Sequenced input: PBMCs. The clonotype originates from a man aged 35 to 55 in good health and CMV-seronegative. The chain is built from TRBV19 and TRBJ1-1; possibly TRBD1 for D (5 bases). CDR3 in DNA: TGTGCCAGTAGTCTTTCAGGGTTCGTTAACACTGAAGCTTTCTTT. Encoded protein: CASSLSGFVNTEAFF.